This TCR beta chain was obtained from a study of glioma-infiltrating T cells after dendritic cell vaccination. The wider study: Patients received autologous tumor lysate-pulsed dendritic cell vaccination between about 2002 and 2013.

Study-level results: TCR clonality showed no direct relationship with survival.

Time point indicated: after dendritic cell vaccination, including at tumor progression/relapse. The PCR used 60 V beta and 13 J beta primers. The data were produced by immunoSEQ multiplex PCR, yet TCRdb's version contains in-frame clones alone and is incomplete. The sample has around 83,000 clones; 85% are singletons. Concerning this clone: What it binds is not known.

Unmatched junction bases numbered 5, after V lost 5 bases and J lost 2 bases. This CDR3 comprises 16 residues. Germline V gives CDR1 SGHVS, CDR2 FNYEAQ. This TCR was sampled from a human donor with glioblastoma. The material was blood, obtained after dendritic cell vaccination. The chain links TRBV7-6 to TRBJ2-3; 12 nucleotides line up with TRBD2. This CDR3 reads CASSLGLAGPTDTQYF. CDR3 nucleotides: TGTGCCAGCAGCCTGGGACTAGCGGGCCCCACAGATACGCAGTATTTT.